The 17 T cell receptor beta chains listed next were all sequenced from one sample in a study of CD8 T cells in ankylosing spondylitis (dated by TCRdb to 2015 to 2018). The library was made by 5' RACE. TCRdb records Illumina HiSeq 2500 as the sequencer. The public reads were run again by TCRdb, first through fastp at Q25 and then through MiXCR, and only productive beta chains were kept. A single entry per CDR3 protein holds the most common genes and DNA from its merged rows. The sample has some 90,000 distinct CDR3 sequences on record, around 26% of them singletons. Roughly 60% of the sample belongs to the ten largest clones. Sequencing was done on a sample of blood, either unsorted or a sorted T cell fraction (not recorded which). These receptors were taken from a male donor with ankylosing spondylitis or in good health (not recorded which).

The chain has TRBV5-1 and TRBJ2-7, with 9 nucleotides matching TRBD2. CDR3 length: 14 amino acids. J lost 0 bases, V lost 4 bases, and 2 bases had no gene match. Germline assignment: CDR1 SGHRS and CDR2 YFSETQ. This CDR3 is CASSKTSGSYEQYF. The DNA for the CDR3 is TGCGCCAGCAGCAAGACTAGCGGCTCCTACGAGCAGTACTTC.

This clonotype was counted a few times. The J gene is TRBJ1-1, the V gene TRBV7-8; D unresolved. Trimming stripped 2 bases from V and 4 bases from J, with 20 bases between. The CDR3 contains 17 residues. CDR1 SGHVS and CDR2 FQNEAQ come from the germline V gene. The CDR3 is CASSLIKIGTEGTEAFF. CDR3 sequence (DNA): TGTGCCAGCAGCTTAATCAAGATCGGAACGGAGGGCACTGAAGCTTTCTTT.

This chain joins TRBV3-1 and TRBJ2-2, with a tentative D call TRBD2 (6 bases). From germline, CDR1 is LGHDT and CDR2 YNNKEL (reference sequence). V dropped 4 bases and J dropped 6 bases, with 15 bases sitting between them. CDR3 length: 15 amino acids. The CDR3 here is CASSLVASVPGELFF. The CDR3 nucleotides are TGTGCCAGCAGCCTTGTCGCTAGCGTTCCCGGGGAGCTGTTTTTT. The full variable domain, in which reference TRBV3-1 and TRBJ2-2 provide the parts outside the CDR3, is DTAVSQTPKYLVTQMGNDKSIKCEQNLGHDTMYWYKQDSKKFLKIMFSYNNKELIINETVPNRFSPKSPDKAHLNLHINSLELGDSAVYFCASSLVASVPGELFFGEGSRLTVL.

This clonotype was observed a handful of times. The V and J genes are TRBV20-1 and TRBJ2-2, with 8 bases lining up with TRBD1. The germline CDR1 and CDR2 sequences are DFQATT and SNEGSKA (reference sequence). The CDR3 sequence is 16 residues long. V trimming: 5 bases; J trimming: 3 bases; junction bases outside the gene matches: 11. The CDR3 region is CSAGATGQEYTGELFF. In DNA, the CDR3 is TGCAGTGCTGGCGCAACGGGACAGGAGTACACCGGGGAGCTGTTTTTT.

V is TRBV20-1 and J is TRBJ1-1; D remains unclear. Germline V gene sequence: CDR1 DFQATT, CDR2 SNEGSKA (reference sequence). V gave up 5 bases and J gave up 5 bases, with 21 bases separating them. This CDR3 contains 15 residues. CDR3 loop: CSADGTRGTKTEAFF. The CDR3 bases are TGCAGTGCTGATGGCACACGAGGAACAAAGACTGAAGCTTTCTTT.

The chain's CDR3 is CSADSGGWSNQPQHF. The CDR3 DNA reads TGCAGTGCTGATTCAGGGGGCTGGAGCAATCAGCCCCAGCATTTT. V and J are TRBV20-1 and TRBJ1-5, with 8 positions matching TRBD1. Germline V lookup: CDR1 DFQATT, CDR2 SNEGSKA (reference sequence). V lost 5 bases, J lost 1 base, and 7 bases stayed unmatched. The CDR3 is 15 residues long.

There are a few counts of this clonotype. The chain links TRBV7-3 to TRBJ2-3; D might be TRBD2 (5 bases). This CDR3 has 16 amino acids. The ends were cut back, 5 bases at V and 4 bases at J, with 19 bases in the middle. The germline V gene has CDR1 SGHTA and CDR2 FQGTGA. DNA for the CDR3: TGTGCCAGCAGCCCCCAAATCACGGGATCCGCAGATACGCAGTATTTT. Protein: CASSPQITGSADTQYF. Complete variable domain (other parts from reference TRBV7-3 and TRBJ2-3): GAGVSQTPSNKVTEKGKYVELRCDPISGHTALYWYRQSLGQGPEFLIYFQGTGAADDSGLPNDRFFAVRPEGSVSTLKIQRTERGDSAVYLCASSPQITGSADTQYFGPGTRLTVL.

The chain is built from TRBV20-1 and TRBJ2-5, with D unclear. The CDR3 sequence is 12 residues long. Germline V gives CDR1 DFQATT, CDR2 SNEGSKA (reference sequence). Trimming took 3 bases from V and 5 from J, leaving 10 bases between them. This chain's CDR3 is CSASVPSETQYF. The DNA for the CDR3 is TGCAGTGCTAGTGTGCCGTCGGAGACCCAGTACTTC.

This clonotype has more than one count but fewer than ten. The rearrangement uses TRBV12-3 or TRBV12-4 and TRBJ1-2; D not resolved. This CDR3 has 12 residues. V was cut by 2 bases and J by 1 base, with 2 bases left in between. CDR3 amino acids: CASSLRNYGYTF. Here the CDR3 DNA reads TGTGCCAGCAGTTTACGTAACTATGGCTACACCTTC.

This clonotype has more than one count but fewer than ten. The V gene is TRBV12-3 or TRBV12-4, the J gene TRBJ1-1; D not resolved. Trimming pared 3 bases from V and 6 bases from J, leaving 17 bases between. The CDR3 runs 15 residues. CDR3 DNA: TGTGCCAGCAGTTTCCGGGGTGGGCTGGTCGCTGAAGCTTTCTTT. Protein sequence: CASSFRGGLVAEAFF.

This clonotype was picked up many times. The rearrangement joins TRBV24-1 to TRBJ2-1; tentative D call: TRBD1 (5 bases). The CDR3 has 15 amino acids. V lost 4 bases to trimming and J lost 10 bases, with 19 bases between them. Per the germline V gene, CDR1 is KGHDR and CDR2 is SFDVKD. The CDR3 region is CATSDPGSQGREQFF. CDR3 DNA: TGTGCCACCAGTGACCCCGGGTCCCAGGGTCGGGAGCAGTTCTTC.

This sequence joins TRBV24-1 and TRBJ2-3; D may be TRBD1 (7 bases). This CDR3 is built from 16 residues. V dropped 4 bases and J dropped 2 bases, with 15 bases sitting between them. Per germline, CDR1 KGHDR and CDR2 SFDVKD. In DNA, the CDR3 is TGTGCCACCAGTGACCGGGGGACAGCTAACACAGATACGCAGTATTTT. It is translated as CATSDRGTANTDTQYF.

V gene TRBV28 combines with J gene TRBJ2-7; possibly TRBD1 for D (6 bases). The germline V and J ends were trimmed by 3 bases and 6 bases, with 12 bases remaining between them. CDR1 is MDHEN and CDR2 is SYDVKM in the germline V gene. There are 13 residues in the CDR3. The CDR3 region has the DNA TGTGCCAGCAGTTTGCAGGGGAGCTTCGAGCAGTACGTC. It encodes CASSLQGSFEQYV.

V gene TRBV18 combines with J gene TRBJ2-3; 9 bases are shared with TRBD1. The CDR3 is 16 residues long. Trimming cost V 3 bases and J 6 bases; bases outside gene matches: 10. Germline CDR1 is KGHSH and CDR2 is LQKENI. CDR3 loop: CASSPQSTGGMDTQYF. In nucleotides, the CDR3 is TGTGCCAGCTCACCCCAGTCAACAGGGGGCATGGATACGCAGTATTTT.

The chain has TRBV24-1 and TRBJ2-3, with a tentative D call TRBD1 (6 bases). Deletions cut 4 bases from V and 5 bases from J, with 9 bases between. CDR1 is KGHDR, CDR2 SFDVKD, per germline. The CDR3 runs 13 residues. DNA for the CDR3: TGTGCCACCAGTGACCTGACAGGAGATACGCAGTATTTT. This codes for CATSDLTGDTQYF.

This clonotype was observed a single time. The rearrangement joins TRBV18 to TRBJ1-1, with D unresolved. CDR1 KGHSH and CDR2 LQKENI come from the germline V gene. The germline V and J ends were trimmed by 3 bases and 7 bases, with 9 bases remaining between them. CDR3 size: 12 residues. This chain's CDR3 is CASSPQTSEAFF. The DNA of the CDR3 is TGTGCCAGCTCACCGCAGACGAGTGAAGCTTTCTTT.

This clonotype was seen a few times. This chain joins TRBV20-1 and TRBJ2-7; no definite D call. The germline V gene has CDR1 DFQATT and CDR2 SNEGSKA (reference sequence). The CDR3 is made up of 13 amino acids. V lost 1 base, J lost 6 bases, and 13 bases lay in between. CDR3 sequence: CSARGPSVSEQYF. The CDR3 region has the DNA TGCAGTGCTAGAGGACCCAGTGTCAGCGAGCAGTACTTC.